Each of the 13 T cell receptor beta chains below was sequenced from the same sample in a study of T cells in Graves' hyperthyroidism and ophthalmopathy. Authors of the study amplified TCR beta CDR3 regions from RNA transcripts. The HTBI set primed first-round TCR CDR3 RT-PCR. Via MiXCR, TCRdb re-called the multiplex PCR reads, giving one row per CDR3 protein. This repertoire shows around 800,000 distinct CDR3 sequences, more than 30% found once; its top ten account for 8% to 9%. Sequenced material: blood. The receptors shown here come from a man between 18 and 29 years old with Graves' hyperthyroidism.

Comment on this clonotype: This sequence may be a read error, since a much larger clone differs from it by one base. J is TRBJ2-7 and V is TRBV11-2; D might be TRBD2 (5 bases). This CDR3 is built from 14 residues. The V end was cut by 1 base, the J end by 2 bases, with 9 bases between. Per the germline V gene, CDR1 is SGHAT and CDR2 is FQNNGV. The DNA for the CDR3 is TGTGCCAGCAGCTTAGGCAGGAGGCCCTACGAGCAGTACTTC. Protein product: CASSLGRRPYEQYF.

This clonotype was recorded many times. With a far larger clone one base away, a read error is the likely cause. This chain links TRBV12-3 or TRBV12-4 with TRBJ1-5, with D tentatively TRBD1 (6 bases). The CDR3 extends over 13 amino acids. Trimming shortened V by 7 bases and J by 4 bases, and 11 bases separated the two germline ends. In nucleotides, the CDR3 is TGTGCCAGCACCTTAGGGGGAAATCAGCCCCAGCATTTT. Translation gives CASTLGGNQPQHF.

On this clonotype: Compared with germline, one end of the junction differs, possibly owing to a read error. The rearrangement uses TRBV13 and TRBJ2-7, with 11 bases lining up with TRBD2. The CDR3 runs to 15 residues. Germline lookup yields CDR1 PRHDT and CDR2 FYEKMQ (reference sequence). CDR3 sequence: CASSFLAGGMDEQHF. The CDR3 nucleotides read TGTGCCAGCAGCTTCCTAGCGGGGGGTATGGACGAGCAGCACTTC.

This chain joins TRBV5-1 and TRBJ2-5, with 10 bases that match TRBD2. The V gene's germline CDR1 is SGHRS and CDR2 YFSETQ. CDR3 length equals 16 residues. V was clipped by 5 bases and J by 4 bases; unmatched bases: 11. CDR3 in amino acids: CASRPQAGGPLETQYF. CDR3 nucleotide sequence: TGCGCCAGCAGGCCCCAAGCGGGAGGGCCCTTAGAGACCCAGTACTTC.

This clonotype was detected many times. This chain connects TRBV7-6 to TRBJ1-1; D may be TRBD1 (5 bases). Trimming removed 1 base at V and 1 base at J, with 10 bases between. The CDR3 covers 15 residues. Germline V gene sequence: CDR1 SGHVS, CDR2 FNYEAQ. The CDR3 bases are TGTGCCAGCAGCTTAGGAACGGGGACGAACACTGAAGCTTTCTTT. It is translated as CASSLGTGTNTEAFF.

This clonotype occurred many times. This chain connects TRBV7-9 to TRBJ1-6; D is unclear. This CDR3 has 16 residues. Germline V gives CDR1 SEHNR, CDR2 FQNEAQ (reference sequence). V was trimmed by 1 base and J by 9 bases, leaving 16 bases between them. Here the CDR3 reads CASSLDSGFFSSPLHF. The CDR3 DNA follows: TGTGCCAGCAGCTTAGATTCGGGCTTCTTTTCTTCACCCCTCCACTTT.

Here the CDR3 reads CASSRTGTGGGETQYF. CDR3 DNA: TGTGCCAGCAGCCGAACCGGGACAGGGGGAGGGGAGACCCAGTACTTC. The rearrangement uses TRBV7-2 and TRBJ2-5; 11 bases agree with TRBD1. The J segment lost 5 bases and the V segment lost 5 bases, leaving 10 bases of the junction unmatched. Germline CDR1 and CDR2: SGHTA and FQGNSA. This CDR3 has 16 amino acids. The full variable domain, in which reference TRBV7-2 and TRBJ2-5 provide the parts outside the CDR3, is GAGVSQSPSNKVTEKGKDVELRCDPISGHTALYWYRQSLGQGLEFLIYFQGNSAPDKSGLPSDRFSAERTGGSVSTLTIQRTQQEDSAVYLCASSRTGTGGGETQYFGPGTRLLVL.

Ten or more counts support this clonotype. The genes are TRBV2 and TRBJ1-4; D is undetermined. The CDR3 loop spans 14 amino acids. Looked up from germline, CDR1 is SNHLY and CDR2 is FYNNEI. V dropped 4 bases and J dropped 4 bases, with 10 bases sitting between them. CDR3 in DNA: TGTGCCAGCAGTGTGTGGGAAGATAATGAAAAACTGTTTTTT. Encoded protein: CASSVWEDNEKLFF. Drawing the rest from reference TRBV2 and TRBJ1-4, the complete variable domain is EPEVTQTPSHQVTQMGQEVILRCVPISNHLYFYWYRQILGQKVEFLVSFYNNEISEKSEIFDDQFSVERPDGSNFTLKIRSTKLEDSAMYFCASSVWEDNEKLFFGSGTQLSVL.

This clonotype occurred many times. The chain combines TRBV10-3 with TRBJ2-5, with 7 bases identical to TRBD1. Germline loops: CDR1 ENHRY, CDR2 SYGVKD. The CDR3 extends over 12 amino acids. V lost 10 bases to trimming and J lost 1 base; unmatched junction nucleotides: 3. CDR3 DNA sequence: TGTGCCACCGGGACAGTCCAAGAGACCCAGTACTTC. It yields the protein CATGTVQETQYF.

The gene calls are TRBV7-9 and TRBJ2-2; no clear D. The CDR3 covers 14 residues. Germline V gene sequence: CDR1 SEHNR, CDR2 FQNEAQ (reference sequence). Trimming left V 10 bases short and J 2 bases short, with 14 bases between. The CDR3 sequence: CAIFSQANTGELFF. CDR3 nucleotides: TGTGCCATTTTTTCTCAGGCTAACACCGGGGAGCTGTTTTTT.

This clonotype was counted a single time. For the CDR3, the DNA is TGTGCCTGTACGGGGCCGGCCCCTGAAGCTTTCTTT. As protein: CACTGPAPEAFF. The chain carries TRBV30 and TRBJ1-1, with D possibly matching TRBD1 (5 bases). The germline CDR1 and CDR2 sequences are GTSNPN and SVGIG (reference sequence). The CDR3 length is 12 residues. V lost 6 bases, J lost 6 bases, and 14 bases lay in between.

This clonotype was counted at least ten times. The rearrangement uses TRBV10-3 and TRBJ1-1; 8 bases align to TRBD1. Losses at the gene ends were 5 bases for V and 3 bases for J; bases not matched to a gene: 5. CDR1 is ENHRY, CDR2 SYGVKD, per germline. CDR3 length: 14 amino acids. This CDR3 reads CAISRQDRDTEAFF. DNA of the CDR3: TGTGCCATCAGTCGCCAGGACAGGGACACTGAAGCTTTCTTT.

This clonotype was counted a single time. CDR3 DNA sequence: TGTGCCAGCAGCCCCTTGGGCGGGGCGCTCGGGGAGCTGTTTTTT. Its translation is CASSPLGGALGELFF. The chain recombines TRBV7-3 with TRBJ2-2; D may be TRBD2 (6 bases). The CDR3 is made up of 15 amino acids. V was cut by 5 bases and J by 7 bases, with 17 bases left in between. Germline values: CDR1 SGHTA, CDR2 FQGTGA.